This T cell receptor (beta chain) was captured in a study of OX40 agonist ivuxolimab in advanced cancers. Only in-frame clones appear in the TCRdb table, and some are missing; sequencing was by immunoSEQ multiplex PCR. The sample shows 95,000 to 150,000 clones, just over 90% of them seen only once. This specimen was CD4+ or CD8+ T cells sorted from blood, taken in a trial of the OX40 agonist ivuxolimab. The TCR sequence derives from an adult with an advanced solid tumor such as melanoma, head and neck, liver or kidney cancer.

CDR3 amino acids: CASSFSGSFPYEQYF. The CDR3 DNA follows: TGTGCCAGCAGCTTCTCCGGGTCCTTCCCCTACGAGCAGTACTTC. The rearrangement uses TRBV7-8 and TRBJ2-7; unclear D gene. V dropped 3 bases and J dropped 2 bases, with 14 bases sitting between them. The CDR3 has 15 residues. Germline V gene lookup returns CDR1 SGHVS and CDR2 FQNEAQ. The full variable domain, its missing parts supplied by reference TRBV7-8 and TRBJ2-7, is GAGVSQSPRYKVAKRGQDVALRCDPISGHVSLFWYQQALGQGPEFLTYFQNEAQLDKSGLPSDRFFAERPEGSVSTLKIQRTQQEDSAVYLCASSFSGSFPYEQYFGPGTRLTVT.